A single sample is the source of the 3 T cell receptor beta chains below, sequenced in a study of T and B cells in COVID-19 patients. BIOMED2 TRB-A/B primer pools were used in multiplex TRB PCR. TCRdb reprocessed the multiplex PCR reads via MiXCR and lists one record per CDR3 protein. The data contain around 6,700 distinct CDR3 sequences, under 30% of them singletons. Each TRB amplification used roughly 250-550 ng of genomic DNA from blood. Sequencing input: blood. All receptors derive from a human donor with active COVID-19.

This clonotype is categorized as medium-sized. The chain is built from TRBV19 and TRBJ2-5, with a weak D call TRBD2 (5 bases). V shed 3 bases and J shed 4 bases, with 15 bases lying between them. The germline gives CDR1 LNHDA, CDR2 SQIVND (reference sequence). The CDR3 has 15 residues. For the CDR3, the DNA is TGTGCCAGTAGTATTGGTGCCGGGATTAGAGAGACCCAGTACTTC. Translating it yields CASSIGAGIRETQYF.

The chain is built from TRBV27 and TRBJ1-1; the match to TRBD1 covers 7 bases. V shed 4 bases, J shed 1 base, and the junction held 0 bases outside the gene matches. This CDR3 comprises 13 residues. Germline loops: CDR1 MNHEY, CDR2 SMNVEV (reference sequence). The DNA for the CDR3 is TGTGCCAGCAGTTACAGGGGGAACACTGAAGCTTTCTTT. As protein: CASSYRGNTEAFF.

The chain employs TRBV2 and TRBJ2-5, with 7 bases fitting TRBD1. The CDR3 is 18 amino acids. The V gene end was trimmed by 2 bases and the J gene end by 3 bases; junction bases not matched to a gene: 15. The germline V gene has CDR1 SNHLY and CDR2 FYNNEI. This CDR3 is CASSESKAGDRKEETQYF. CDR3 in DNA: TGTGCCAGCAGTGAATCAAAGGCCGGGGACAGAAAAGAAGAGACCCAGTACTTC.